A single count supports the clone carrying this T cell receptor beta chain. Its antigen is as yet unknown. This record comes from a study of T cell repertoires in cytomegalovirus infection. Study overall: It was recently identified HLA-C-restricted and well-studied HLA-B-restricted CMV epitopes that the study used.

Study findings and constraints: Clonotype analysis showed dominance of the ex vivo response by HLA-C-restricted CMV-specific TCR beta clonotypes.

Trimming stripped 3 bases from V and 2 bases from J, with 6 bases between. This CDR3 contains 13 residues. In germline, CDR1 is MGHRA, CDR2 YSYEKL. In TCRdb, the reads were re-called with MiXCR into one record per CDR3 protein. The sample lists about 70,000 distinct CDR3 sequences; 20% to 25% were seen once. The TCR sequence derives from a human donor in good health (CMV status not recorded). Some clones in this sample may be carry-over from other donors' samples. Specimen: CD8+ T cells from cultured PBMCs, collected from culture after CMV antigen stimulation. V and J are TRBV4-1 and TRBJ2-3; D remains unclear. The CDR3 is CASSQRFTDTQYF. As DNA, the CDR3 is TGCGCCAGCAGCCAGCGCTTCACAGATACGCAGTATTTT.